This is a list of T cell receptor beta chains from one sample in a study of T cell repertoires in cytomegalovirus infection. From the reads, TCRdb called clonotypes with MiXCR, one entry per CDR3 protein. The repertoire holds some 150,000 distinct CDR3 sequences, with 23% as singletons. Sequencing used PBMCs. The receptors were sampled from a human donor in good health (CMV status not recorded). Some clones in this sample may be carry-over from other donors' samples. Each CDR3 is given with its conserved first and last residue. D genes are given only for firm matches. Some rows mark clone size as missing; the rest say once, few, many or name a class of expanded clone.

clone_size,v_call,d_call,j_call,cdr3_aa,cdr3_nt
many,TRBV7-2,NA,TRBJ2-1,CASSLAFNEQFF,TGTGCCAGCAGCTTAGCCTTCAATGAGCAGTTCTTC
many,TRBV28,NA,TRBJ2-5,CASSPQGSETQYF,TGTGCCAGCAGCCCACAGGGAAGCGAGACCCAGTACTTC
NA,TRBV20-1,TRBD2,TRBJ2-3,CSARAGGPDTQYF,TGCAGTGCTAGAGCGGGGGGGCCGGATACGCAGTATTTT
few,TRBV5-1,TRBD1,TRBJ1-2,CASSSGQGGGYTF,TGCGCCAGCAGCTCAGGACAGGGCGGCGGCTACACCTTC
many,TRBV18,TRBD1,TRBJ1-1,CASRTGGNTEAFF,TGTGCCAGCCGGACAGGGGGGAACACTGAAGCTTTCTTT
NA,TRBV27,NA,TRBJ2-2,CASSIRPGLSPGELFF,TGTGCCAGCAGTATCAGGCCGGGCCTGAGCCCCGGGGAGCTGTTTTTT
NA,TRBV30,TRBD1,TRBJ1-2,CSWSVPVTGGRSRGYTF,TGTTCCTGGAGTGTACCCGTGACAGGGGGCCGATCGAGAGGCTACACCTTC
NA,TRBV2,NA,TRBJ1-2,CASFRGTGLYGYTF,TGTGCCAGCTTCCGGGGGACGGGACTCTATGGCTACACCTTC
few,TRBV20-1,TRBD2,TRBJ2-7,CSASLAGAPRDEQYF,TGCAGTGCTAGTCTAGCGGGAGCTCCTCGGGACGAGCAGTACTTC
NA,TRBV27,NA,TRBJ2-1,CASSFSRSVNEQFF,TGTGCCAGCAGTTTTTCGAGGTCGGTCAATGAGCAGTTCTTC
few,TRBV6-2/TRBV6-3,TRBD2,TRBJ2-2,CASRPGLAVTGELFF,TGTGCCAGCAGGCCGGGACTAGCGGTCACCGGGGAGCTGTTTTTT